This section outlines one TCR beta chain sequence together with its context. Its antigen remains unknown. Stimulus-free culture yielded autoproliferating CFSE-dim and non-proliferating CFSE-high T cells, each sequenced separately. Pooled replicate wells came from approximately 51 million CFSE-labeled PBMCs cultured less than 8 days without stimulus. CFSE at 0.4 to 0.6 uM labeled the PBMCs, which were then cultured unstimulated. This CDR3 comprises 16 residues. Germline V CDR1 and CDR2: SGHNT, YYREEE (reference sequence). Losses at the gene ends were 0 bases for V and 8 bases for J; bases not matched to a gene: 9. Using immunoSEQ multiplex PCR, the repertoire was profiled, and TCRdb retains in-frame clones only, with some absent. In the table there are approximately 12,000 clones, roughly 86% of which are singletons. The sample originates from a study of memory B cells and T cells in multiple sclerosis. Broader study findings: Shared clonotype counts depended on differing compartment clone-set sizes and were normalized.

Sample: PBMCs from blood kept in culture. This rearrangement joins TRBV5-4 to TRBJ2-1; 9 bases agree with TRBD2. This clonotype was obtained from a human donor with multiple sclerosis. CDR3 amino acids: CASSLELAGRSDEQFF. The CDR3, as DNA: TGTGCCAGCAGCTTGGAGCTAGCGGGGAGGAGTGATGAGCAGTTCTTC.